The sequence of this T cell receptor (beta chain) was determined in a study of neurological immune-mediated disorders. MiXCR, run by TCRdb on the 5' RACE reads, gives a single entry per CDR3 protein. The sample has about 41,000 distinct CDR3 sequences; more than 14% are singletons. This clonotype appeared a few times. The sorted-subset TCR libraries were prepared using 1 million CD4+ or CD8+ T cells as the starting material. CDR3 length: 14 amino acids. Germline loops: CDR1 ENHRY, CDR2 SYGVKD. The ends were cut back, 6 bases at V and 0 bases at J, with 11 bases in the middle. V usage is TRBV10-3 and J usage is TRBJ1-1; a possible D gene is TRBD1 (5 bases). Sequences were obtained from CD4+ T cells from blood. The receptor comes from a woman between 55 and 75 years old with HTLV-1-associated myelopathy (HAM/TSP). CDR3 protein: CAIREGRVNTEAFF. The CDR3, as DNA: TGTGCCATCAGGGAGGGACGCGTGAACACTGAAGCTTTCTTT.